This T cell receptor (beta chain) was captured in a study of CD4 T cells in relation to SARS-CoV-2 and coronaviruses. A word on this clone: Its specificity is not known.

Method: immunoSEQ multiplex PCR; TCRdb's copy keeps in-frame clones and lacks some. The sample has 24,000 or so clones; 75% to 85% are singletons. The unexposed donors gave CD4+ T cells in 2011-2018, prior to COVID-19. The cells were cultured for approximately ten days before CD4+ T cells were isolated. Half the medium was replaced with IL-2 medium on days 3 and 7. The CDR3 contains 20 residues. Germline CDR1 reads SGHNT; CDR2 reads YYREEE (reference sequence). The trim removed 3 bases at V and 7 bases at J, leaving 23 bases unmatched. Sequencing was performed on CD4+ T cells from PBMCs, cultured in vitro. The rearrangement links TRBV5-4 to TRBJ2-5; 11 bases agree with TRBD1. The source is a human donor in good health. The CDR3 protein is CASSSLFSMYRGQGVGTQYF. The DNA for the CDR3 is TGTGCCAGCAGCTCCCTGTTTTCGATGTATAGGGGACAGGGGGTTGGGACCCAGTACTTC.